This is a list of T cell receptor beta chains from one sample in a study of post-analysis software for immune sequencing data. Via MiXCR, TCRdb re-called the PCR reads, giving one row per CDR3 protein. The sample carries some 690,000 distinct CDR3 sequences, 25% to 30% recorded once. The sequenced sample was blood. Receptor source: a girl under 18 with multiple sclerosis. Both conserved end residues are part of each CDR3. Fields, in order: clone size, V gene, CDR3 protein. Clone sizes are given selectively: once, few, many, or a class where the clone is expanded.

-	TRBV11-2	CASSPAGVHEQYF
few	TRBV29-1	CSVPEGGLRAFF
-	TRBV7-2	CASSLDHRGPQETQYF
-	TRBV20-1	CSVSRGNQPQHF
-	TRBV29-1	CSVGDRGHQPQHF
few	TRBV20-1	CSARRQGPYNEQFF
-	TRBV3-1	CASSQDTSGRAVYNEQFF
few	TRBV5-1	CASSLDGTSGNNEQFF
-	TRBV20-1	CSLWASGGYEQFF
few	TRBV18	CASSPRTVPYPTDTQYF
-	TRBV7-8	CASSLEQRITDTQYF
few	TRBV12-5	CASGLAGGLVNEQYF
few	TRBV6-1	CASGQRGPRETQYF
once	TRBV7-8	CTSSLAIEGSYTF
-	TRBV5-6	CASEVIDRPGDTF
few	TRBV20-1	CSARSESISYEQYF
few	TRBV28	CASSLGGRGGYNEQFF
few	TRBV6-2/TRBV6-3	CASSPQGFMSPLHF
once	TRBV7-6	CASSLGPPGLANTEAFF
few	TRBV5-1	CASSWETGLETQYF
many	TRBV6-4	CASSVGVNQPQHF
few	TRBV29-1	CSVLPGQGYEQYF
once	TRBV7-2	CASSSQLRFTDTQYF
-	TRBV20-1	CSASRGDFVNSPLHF
-	TRBV3-1	CASSQGAFTGRETQYF
few	TRBV9	CASSVGRSGKTSRPDTQYF
-	TRBV6-1	CAGSPSYEQYF
few	TRBV7-2	CASSTRRLVGSSYNEQFF
few	TRBV20-1	CSARWTSGDRETQYF